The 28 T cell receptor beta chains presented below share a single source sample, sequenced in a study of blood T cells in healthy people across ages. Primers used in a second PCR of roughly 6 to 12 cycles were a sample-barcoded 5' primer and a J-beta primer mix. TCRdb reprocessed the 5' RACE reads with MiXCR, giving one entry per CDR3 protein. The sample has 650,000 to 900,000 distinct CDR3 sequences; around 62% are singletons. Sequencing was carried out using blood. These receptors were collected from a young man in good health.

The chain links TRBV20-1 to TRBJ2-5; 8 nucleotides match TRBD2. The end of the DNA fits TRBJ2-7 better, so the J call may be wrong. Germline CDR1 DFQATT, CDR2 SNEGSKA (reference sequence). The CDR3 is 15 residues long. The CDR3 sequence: CSARQPGLEFYEQYF. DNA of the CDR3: TGCAGTGCTAGACAACCGGGACTAGAATTTTACGAGCAGTACTTC.

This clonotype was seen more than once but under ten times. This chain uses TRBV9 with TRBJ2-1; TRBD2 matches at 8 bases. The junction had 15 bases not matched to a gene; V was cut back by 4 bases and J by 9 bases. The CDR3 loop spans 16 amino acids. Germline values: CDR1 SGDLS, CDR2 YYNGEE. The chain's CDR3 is CASSLTLLAVGGEQFF. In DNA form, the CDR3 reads TGTGCCAGCAGCCTTACTCTACTAGCGGTGGGTGGTGAGCAGTTCTTC.

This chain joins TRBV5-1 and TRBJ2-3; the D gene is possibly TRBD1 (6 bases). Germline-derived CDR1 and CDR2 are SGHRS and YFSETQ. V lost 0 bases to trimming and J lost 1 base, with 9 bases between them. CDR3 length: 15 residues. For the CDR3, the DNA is TGCGCCAGCAGCTTGGAATGGGGGCGCACAGATACGCAGTATTTT. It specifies CASSLEWGRTDTQYF. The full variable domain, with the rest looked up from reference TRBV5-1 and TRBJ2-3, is KAGVTQTPRYLIKTRGQQVTLSCSPISGHRSVSWYQQTPGQGLQFLFEYFSETQRNKGNFPGRFSGRQFSNSRSEMNVSTLELGDSALYLCASSLEWGRTDTQYFGPGTRLTVL.

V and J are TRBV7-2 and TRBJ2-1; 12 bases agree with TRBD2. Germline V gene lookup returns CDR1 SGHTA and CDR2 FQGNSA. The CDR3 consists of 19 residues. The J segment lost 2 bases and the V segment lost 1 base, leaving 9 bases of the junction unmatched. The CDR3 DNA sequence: TGTGCCAGCAGCTTAGGGCTAGCGGGGGGGCCAAGGACCTACAATGAGCAGTTCTTC. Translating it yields CASSLGLAGGPRTYNEQFF.

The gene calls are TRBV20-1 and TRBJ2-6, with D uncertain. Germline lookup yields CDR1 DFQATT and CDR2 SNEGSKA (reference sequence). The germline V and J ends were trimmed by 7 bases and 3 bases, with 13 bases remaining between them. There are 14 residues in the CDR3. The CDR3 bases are TGCAGTGTTCCCCGGCGTCGTGGGGCCAACGTCCTGACTTTC. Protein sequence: CSVPRRRGANVLTF.

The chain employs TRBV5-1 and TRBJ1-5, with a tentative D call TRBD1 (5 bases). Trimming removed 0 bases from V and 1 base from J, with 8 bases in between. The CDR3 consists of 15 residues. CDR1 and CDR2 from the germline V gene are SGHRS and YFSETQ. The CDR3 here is CASSLDQGSNQPQHF. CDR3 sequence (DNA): TGCGCCAGCAGCTTGGATCAGGGCAGCAATCAGCCCCAGCATTTT.

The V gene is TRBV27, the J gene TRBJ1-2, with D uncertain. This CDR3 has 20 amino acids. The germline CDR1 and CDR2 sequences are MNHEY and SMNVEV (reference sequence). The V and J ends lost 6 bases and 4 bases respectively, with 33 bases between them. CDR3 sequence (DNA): TGTGCCAGCAGCTTAGCTCGGGAGCTAATGGCCCCCACCCCCTTCTATGGCTACACCTTC. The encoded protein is CASSLARELMAPTPFYGYTF.

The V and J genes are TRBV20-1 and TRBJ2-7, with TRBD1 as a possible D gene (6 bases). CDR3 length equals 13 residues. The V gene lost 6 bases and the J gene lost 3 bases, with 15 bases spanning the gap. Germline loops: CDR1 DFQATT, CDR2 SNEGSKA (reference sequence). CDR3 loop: CSAPGQPDYEQYF. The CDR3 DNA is TGCAGTGCGCCAGGACAGCCGGACTACGAGCAGTACTTC.

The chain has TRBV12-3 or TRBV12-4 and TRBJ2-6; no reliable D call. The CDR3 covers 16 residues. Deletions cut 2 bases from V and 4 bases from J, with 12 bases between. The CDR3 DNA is TGTGCCAGCAGTTTAAGATTACAGCCCGGGGCCAACGTCCTGACTTTC. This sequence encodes CASSLRLQPGANVLTF.

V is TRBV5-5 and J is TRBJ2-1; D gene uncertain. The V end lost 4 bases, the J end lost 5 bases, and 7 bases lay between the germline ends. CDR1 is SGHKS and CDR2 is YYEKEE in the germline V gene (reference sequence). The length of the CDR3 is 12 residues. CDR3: CASSVRNNEQFF. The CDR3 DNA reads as TGTGCCAGCAGCGTTCGTAACAATGAGCAGTTCTTC.

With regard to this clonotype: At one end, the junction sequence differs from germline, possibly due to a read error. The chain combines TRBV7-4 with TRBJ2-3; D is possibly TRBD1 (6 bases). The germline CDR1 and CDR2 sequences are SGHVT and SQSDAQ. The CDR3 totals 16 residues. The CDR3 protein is CASSLGRGQSTDTQYF. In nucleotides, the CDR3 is TGTGCCAGCAGTTTAGGTCGGGGACAAAGCACAGATACGCAGTATTTT.

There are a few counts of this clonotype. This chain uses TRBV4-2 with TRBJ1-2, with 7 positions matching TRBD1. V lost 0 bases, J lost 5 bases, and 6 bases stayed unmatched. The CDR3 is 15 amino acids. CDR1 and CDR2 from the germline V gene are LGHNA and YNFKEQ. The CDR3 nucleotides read TGTGCCAGCAGCCAAGAACAGCAGGGGGGATATGGCTACACCTTC. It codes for CASSQEQQGGYGYTF.

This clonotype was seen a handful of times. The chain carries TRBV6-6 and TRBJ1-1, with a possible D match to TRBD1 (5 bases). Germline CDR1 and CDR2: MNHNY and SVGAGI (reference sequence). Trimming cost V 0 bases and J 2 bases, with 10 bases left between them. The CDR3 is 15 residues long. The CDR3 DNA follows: TGTGCCAGCAGTTACTCGGGGGGAGGAAACACTGAAGCTTTCTTT. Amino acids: CASSYSGGGNTEAFF.

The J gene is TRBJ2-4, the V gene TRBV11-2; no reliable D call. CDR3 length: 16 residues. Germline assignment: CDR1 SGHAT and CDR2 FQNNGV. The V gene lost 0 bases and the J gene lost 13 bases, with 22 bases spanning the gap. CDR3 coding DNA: TGTGCCAGCAGCTTAGAGGGGTATAGCTCCTACAATGAGCAGTACTTC. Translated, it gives CASSLEGYSSYNEQYF.

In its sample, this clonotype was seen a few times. CDR3: CATSPSRDTGELFF. For the CDR3, the DNA is TGTGCCACCAGCCCGAGTAGGGACACCGGGGAGCTGTTTTTT. This sequence joins TRBV24-1 and TRBJ2-2, with D unresolved. The V end lost 7 bases, the J end lost 3 bases, and 11 bases lay between the germline ends. From germline, CDR1 is KGHDR and CDR2 SFDVKD. The CDR3 spans 14 residues.

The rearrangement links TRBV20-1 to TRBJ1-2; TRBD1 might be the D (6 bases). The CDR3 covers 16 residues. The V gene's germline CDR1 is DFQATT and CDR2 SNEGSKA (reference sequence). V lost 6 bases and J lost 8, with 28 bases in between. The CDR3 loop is CSAATGQLQGIGGYTF. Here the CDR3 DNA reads TGCAGTGCCGCCACGGGACAATTACAGGGAATCGGGGGCTACACCTTC.

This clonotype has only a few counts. The CDR3 coding sequence is TGTGCCAGCAGACGGGACAGCTCCTACGAGCAGTACTTC. Translating it yields CASRRDSSYEQYF. The chain recombines TRBV25-1 with TRBJ2-7, with 7 positions matching TRBD1. CDR3 length: 13 residues. The V gene end was trimmed by 6 bases and the J gene end by 0 bases; junction bases not matched to a gene: 2. CDR1 and CDR2 (germline): MGHDK, SYGVNS.

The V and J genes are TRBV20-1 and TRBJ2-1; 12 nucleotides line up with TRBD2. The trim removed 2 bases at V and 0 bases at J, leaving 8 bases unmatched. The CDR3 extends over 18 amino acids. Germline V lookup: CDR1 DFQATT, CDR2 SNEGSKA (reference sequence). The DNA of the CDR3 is TGCAGTGCTAGAACCCGACTAGCGGGGGTCAGCTCCTACAATGAGCAGTTCTTC. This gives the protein CSARTRLAGVSSYNEQFF.

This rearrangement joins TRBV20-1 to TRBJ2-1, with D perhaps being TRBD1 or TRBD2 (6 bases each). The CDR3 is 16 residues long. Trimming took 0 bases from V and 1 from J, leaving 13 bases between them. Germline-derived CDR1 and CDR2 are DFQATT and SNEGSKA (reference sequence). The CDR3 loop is CSARDNGGSSYNEQFF. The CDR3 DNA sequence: TGCAGTGCTAGAGATAACGGGGGCTCATCCTACAATGAGCAGTTCTTC.

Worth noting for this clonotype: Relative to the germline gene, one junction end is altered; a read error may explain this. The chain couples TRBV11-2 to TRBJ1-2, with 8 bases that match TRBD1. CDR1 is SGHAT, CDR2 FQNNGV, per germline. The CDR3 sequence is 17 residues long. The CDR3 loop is CASSISYGTGASYDYTF. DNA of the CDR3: TGTGCCAGCAGCATTAGTTACGGGACAGGAGCTAGCTATGACTACACCTTC.

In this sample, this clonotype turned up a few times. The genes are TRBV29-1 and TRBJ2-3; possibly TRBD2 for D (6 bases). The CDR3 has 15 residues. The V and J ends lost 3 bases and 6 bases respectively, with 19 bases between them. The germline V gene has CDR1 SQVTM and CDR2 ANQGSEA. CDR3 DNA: TGCAGCGTTGAGGCTGGGACTTCTTCCGGCGATACGCAGTATTTT. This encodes CSVEAGTSSGDTQYF.

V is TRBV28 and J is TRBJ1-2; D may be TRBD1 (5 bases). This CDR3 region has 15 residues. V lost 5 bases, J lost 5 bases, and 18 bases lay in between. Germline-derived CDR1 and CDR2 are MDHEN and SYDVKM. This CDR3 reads CASSPTDIRRYGYTF. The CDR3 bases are TGTGCCAGCAGTCCTACGGACATCCGGCGTTATGGCTACACCTTC.

This CDR3 is CATSRDQEREQYF. DNA of the CDR3: TGTGCCACCAGCAGAGATCAGGAACGCGAGCAGTACTTC. The gene calls are TRBV15 and TRBJ2-5; no firm D call. The last part of the DNA fits TRBJ2-7 better; the J call may be wrong. There are 13 residues in the CDR3. The germline CDR1 and CDR2 sequences are LNHNV and YYDKDF (reference sequence).

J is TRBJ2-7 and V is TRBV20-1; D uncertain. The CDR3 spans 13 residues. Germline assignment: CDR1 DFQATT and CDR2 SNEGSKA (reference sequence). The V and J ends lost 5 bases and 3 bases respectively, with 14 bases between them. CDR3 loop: CSASTSNLYEQYF. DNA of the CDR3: TGCAGTGCTTCGACTTCTAACCTCTACGAGCAGTACTTC.

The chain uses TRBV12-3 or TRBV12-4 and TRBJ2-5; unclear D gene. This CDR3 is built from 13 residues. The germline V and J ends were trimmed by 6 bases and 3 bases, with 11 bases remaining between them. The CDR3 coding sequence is TGTGCCAGCAGGCCTCGGGCCAAAGAGACCCAGTACTTC. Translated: CASRPRAKETQYF.

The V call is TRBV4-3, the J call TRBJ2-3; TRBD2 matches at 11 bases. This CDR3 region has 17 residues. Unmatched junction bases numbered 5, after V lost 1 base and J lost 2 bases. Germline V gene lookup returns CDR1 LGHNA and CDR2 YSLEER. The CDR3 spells CASSQVIAGGFTDTQYF. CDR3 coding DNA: TGCGCCAGCAGCCAAGTTATAGCGGGGGGGTTCACAGATACGCAGTATTTT.

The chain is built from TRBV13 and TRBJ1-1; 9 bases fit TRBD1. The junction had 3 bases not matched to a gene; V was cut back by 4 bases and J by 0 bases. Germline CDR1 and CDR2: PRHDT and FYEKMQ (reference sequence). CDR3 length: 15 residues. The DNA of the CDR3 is TGTGCCAGCAGCTGGGGGACAGGGCTGAACACTGAAGCTTTCTTT. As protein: CASSWGTGLNTEAFF.

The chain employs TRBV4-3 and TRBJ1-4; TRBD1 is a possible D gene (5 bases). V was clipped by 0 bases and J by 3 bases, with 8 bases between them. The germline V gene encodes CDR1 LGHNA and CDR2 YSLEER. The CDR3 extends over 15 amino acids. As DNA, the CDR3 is TGCGCCAGCAGCCAAGAAGGGGCCTCTAATGAAAAACTGTTTTTT. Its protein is CASSQEGASNEKLFF.